The clone carrying this TCR beta chain appeared many times. This record comes from a study of neurological immune-mediated disorders. It was by 5'RACE with 10-nucleotide random UMIs that the cDNA was made. TCRdb fed the 5' RACE reads into MiXCR, producing one record per CDR3 protein. Among about 49,000 distinct CDR3 sequences, approximately 11% were seen once, and the ten largest hold less than 2%. In germline, CDR1 is DFQATT, CDR2 SNEGSKA (reference sequence). Deletions cut 6 bases from V and 2 bases from J, with 13 bases between. This CDR3 comprises 13 residues. Stated time point: longitudinal time-point 1 (baseline).

The origin of this receptor is a woman between 40 and 50 years old in good health. The chain has TRBV20-1 and TRBJ1-1; perhaps TRBD1 as D (6 bases). Material: PBMCs. CDR3 in amino acids: CSAQRQANTEAFF. CDR3 nucleotides: TGCAGTGCGCAGAGACAGGCTAACACTGAAGCTTTCTTT.